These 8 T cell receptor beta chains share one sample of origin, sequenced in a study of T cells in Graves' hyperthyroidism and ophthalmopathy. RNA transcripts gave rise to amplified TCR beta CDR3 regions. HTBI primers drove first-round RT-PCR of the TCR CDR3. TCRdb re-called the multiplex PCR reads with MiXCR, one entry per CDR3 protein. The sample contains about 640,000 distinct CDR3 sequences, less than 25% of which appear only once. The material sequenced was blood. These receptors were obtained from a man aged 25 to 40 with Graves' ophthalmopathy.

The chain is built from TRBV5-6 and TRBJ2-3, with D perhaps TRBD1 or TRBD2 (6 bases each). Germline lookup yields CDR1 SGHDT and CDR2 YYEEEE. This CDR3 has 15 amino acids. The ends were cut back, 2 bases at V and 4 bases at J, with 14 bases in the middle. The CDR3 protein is CASSFLAGQADTQYF. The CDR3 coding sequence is TGTGCCAGCAGCTTTTTGGCGGGACAAGCAGATACGCAGTATTTT.

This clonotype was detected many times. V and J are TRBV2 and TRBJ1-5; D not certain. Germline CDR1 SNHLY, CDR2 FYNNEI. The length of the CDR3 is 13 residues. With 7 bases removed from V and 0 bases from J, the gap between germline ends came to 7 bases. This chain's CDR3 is CASNRNSNQPQHF. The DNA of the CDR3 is TGTGCCAGCAACCGGAATAGCAATCAGCCCCAGCATTTT.

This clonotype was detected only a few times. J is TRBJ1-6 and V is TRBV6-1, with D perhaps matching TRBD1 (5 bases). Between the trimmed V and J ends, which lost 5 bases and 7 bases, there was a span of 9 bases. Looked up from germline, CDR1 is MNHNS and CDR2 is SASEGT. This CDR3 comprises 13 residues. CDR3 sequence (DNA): TGTGCCAGCAGTCGAGGGACCAATTCACCCCTCCACTTT. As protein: CASSRGTNSPLHF.

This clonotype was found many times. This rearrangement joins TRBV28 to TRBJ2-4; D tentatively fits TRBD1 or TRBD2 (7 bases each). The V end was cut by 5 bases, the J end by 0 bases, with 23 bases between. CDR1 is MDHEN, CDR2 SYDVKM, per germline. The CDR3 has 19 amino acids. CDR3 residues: CASSGLTGARGLAKNIQYF. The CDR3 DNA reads TGTGCCAGCAGTGGTCTCACAGGGGCGCGGGGGCTAGCCAAAAACATTCAGTACTTC.

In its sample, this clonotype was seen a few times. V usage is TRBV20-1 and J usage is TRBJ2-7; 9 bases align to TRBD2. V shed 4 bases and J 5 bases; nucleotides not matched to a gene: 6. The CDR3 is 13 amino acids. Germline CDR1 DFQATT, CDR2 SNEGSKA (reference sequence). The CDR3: CSATAGGIHEQYF. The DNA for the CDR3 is TGCAGTGCTACAGCGGGAGGTATCCACGAGCAGTACTTC.

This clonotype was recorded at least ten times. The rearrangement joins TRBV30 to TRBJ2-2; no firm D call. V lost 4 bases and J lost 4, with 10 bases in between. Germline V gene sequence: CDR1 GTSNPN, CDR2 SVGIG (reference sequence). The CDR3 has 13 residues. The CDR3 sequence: CAWNELITGELFF. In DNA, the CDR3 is TGTGCCTGGAACGAACTTATCACCGGGGAGCTGTTTTTT. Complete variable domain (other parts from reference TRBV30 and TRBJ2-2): SQTIHQWPATLVQPVGSPLSLECTVEGTSNPNLYWYRQAAGRGLQLLFYSVGIGQISSEVPQNLSASRPQDRQFILSSKKLLLSDSGFYLCAWNELITGELFFGEGSRLTVL.

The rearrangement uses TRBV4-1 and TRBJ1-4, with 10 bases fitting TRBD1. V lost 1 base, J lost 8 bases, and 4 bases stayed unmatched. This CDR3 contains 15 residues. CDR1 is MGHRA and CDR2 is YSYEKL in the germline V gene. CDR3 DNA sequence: TGCGCCAGCAGCCAAGGGACAGGGGGTTTCGAAAAACTGTTTTTT. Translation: CASSQGTGGFEKLFF.

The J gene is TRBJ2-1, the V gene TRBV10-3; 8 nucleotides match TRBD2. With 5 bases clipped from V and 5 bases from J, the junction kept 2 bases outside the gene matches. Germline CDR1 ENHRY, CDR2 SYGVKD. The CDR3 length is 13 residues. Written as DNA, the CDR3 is TGTGCCATCAGTCCGGGAGGGCACAATGAGCAGTTCTTC. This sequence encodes CAISPGGHNEQFF.